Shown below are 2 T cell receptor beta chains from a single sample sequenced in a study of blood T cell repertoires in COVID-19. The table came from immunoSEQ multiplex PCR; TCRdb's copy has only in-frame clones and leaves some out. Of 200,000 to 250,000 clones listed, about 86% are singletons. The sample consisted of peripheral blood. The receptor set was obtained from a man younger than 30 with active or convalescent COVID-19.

Here the CDR3 reads CASSDRGRAAYEQYF. The CDR3 DNA is TGTGCCAGCAGTGATAGGGGCAGGGCGGCCTACGAGCAGTACTTC. This chain uses TRBV2 with TRBJ2-7; D perhaps matches TRBD1 (5 bases). Trimming cost V 3 bases and J 2 bases, with 14 bases left between them. CDR3 length: 15 residues. CDR1 is SNHLY and CDR2 is FYNNEI in the germline V gene.

CDR3 protein: CATSDDSSSSYNEQFF. For the CDR3, the DNA is TGTGCCACCAGTGATGATAGCTCCAGCTCCTACAATGAGCAGTTCTTC. The chain employs TRBV24-1 and TRBJ2-1; no reliable D call. The V gene's germline CDR1 is KGHDR and CDR2 SFDVKD. CDR3 length: 16 residues. Trimming took 3 bases from V and 0 from J, leaving 11 bases between them.